Listed below are T cell receptor beta chains from one sample, sequenced in a study of long-term antiretroviral therapy in people with HIV. TCRdb keeps only in-frame clones here, not all; method: immunoSEQ multiplex PCR. The sample carries tens of thousands of clones, roughly 80% recorded once. The source material was unsorted PBMCs, sampled 0.2 years after starting antiretroviral therapy. Every receptor here comes from a woman aged 25 to 39 with HIV. CDR3s include the opening cysteine and the closing phenylalanine or tryptophan. D genes are given only for firm matches. Size is omitted from some rows. Given values are once, few, many or a class for expanded clones.

V gene: TRBV9; clone size: -; J gene: TRBJ2-3; D gene: -; CDR3 protein: CASTINVFGDTQYF; CDR3 DNA: TGTGCCAGCACCATAAACGTATTCGGGGATACGCAGTATTTT
V gene: TRBV12-5; clone size: -; J gene: TRBJ1-1; D gene: -; CDR3 protein: CASAMGGNTEAFF; CDR3 DNA: TGTGCTAGTGCCATGGGGGGGAACACTGAAGCTTTCTTT
V gene: TRBV27; clone size: once; J gene: TRBJ2-7; D gene: -; CDR3 protein: CASSKGQSSSYEQYF; CDR3 DNA: TGTGCCAGCAGTAAAGGACAATCGAGCTCCTACGAGCAGTACTTC
V gene: TRBV2; clone size: -; J gene: TRBJ1-5; D gene: -; CDR3 protein: CASSEIKGNQPQHF; CDR3 DNA: TGTGCCAGCAGTGAAATTAAGGGGAATCAGCCCCAGCATTTT
V gene: TRBV12-5; clone size: -; J gene: TRBJ2-3; D gene: -; CDR3 protein: CASGFFVQTVTDTQYF; CDR3 DNA: TGTGCTAGTGGTTTTTTTGTTCAGACAGTCACAGATACGCAGTATTTT
V gene: TRBV15; clone size: -; J gene: TRBJ2-3; D gene: TRBD1; CDR3 protein: CATSSRQGATDTQYF; CDR3 DNA: TGTGCCACCAGCAGTCGACAGGGGGCCACAGATACGCAGTATTTT
V gene: TRBV5-1; clone size: -; J gene: TRBJ2-7; D gene: -; CDR3 protein: CASSLEGRSSYEQYF; CDR3 DNA: TGCGCCAGCAGCTTGGAGGGGAGAAGCTCCTACGAGCAGTACTTC
V gene: TRBV27; clone size: -; J gene: TRBJ1-6; D gene: -; CDR3 protein: CASSLGNNSPLHF; CDR3 DNA: TGTGCCAGCAGTTTAGGGAATAATTCACCCCTCCACTTT
V gene: TRBV7-8; clone size: -; J gene: TRBJ1-5; D gene: TRBD1; CDR3 protein: CASSVGQGFNQPQHF; CDR3 DNA: TGTGCCAGCAGCGTGGGACAGGGCTTCAATCAGCCCCAGCATTTT
V gene: TRBV19; clone size: -; J gene: TRBJ2-7; D gene: -; CDR3 protein: CASSTATLSHEQYF; CDR3 DNA: TGTGCCAGTAGTACGGCTACCCTGAGTCACGAGCAGTACTTC
V gene: TRBV5-1; clone size: -; J gene: TRBJ2-2; D gene: -; CDR3 protein: CASSVREGELFF; CDR3 DNA: TGCGCCAGCAGCGTCAGGGAAGGGGAGCTGTTTTTT
V gene: TRBV7-6; clone size: -; J gene: TRBJ2-2; D gene: TRBD2; CDR3 protein: CASSVAGSTGELFF; CDR3 DNA: TGTGCCAGCAGCGTAGCGGGGTCCACCGGGGAGCTGTTTTTT
V gene: TRBV5-5; clone size: -; J gene: TRBJ2-2; D gene: -; CDR3 protein: CASSLPSTNTGELFF; CDR3 DNA: TGTGCCAGCAGCTTGCCTAGTACGAACACCGGGGAGCTGTTTTTT
V gene: TRBV5-1; clone size: -; J gene: TRBJ2-5; D gene: -; CDR3 protein: CASSRLGQGETQYF; CDR3 DNA: TGCGCCAGCAGCCGTCTGGGCCAGGGGGAGACCCAGTACTTC
V gene: TRBV6-1; clone size: -; J gene: TRBJ1-6; D gene: -; CDR3 protein: CASSEGLPLHF; CDR3 DNA: TGTGCCAGCAGTGAGGGCCTACCCCTCCACTTT
V gene: TRBV27; clone size: -; J gene: TRBJ1-3; D gene: TRBD1; CDR3 protein: CASKKGGGNTIYF; CDR3 DNA: TGTGCCAGCAAGAAAGGGGGCGGAAACACCATATATTTT
V gene: TRBV5-6; clone size: few; J gene: TRBJ1-6; D gene: -; CDR3 protein: CASSLVRVGGIPLHF; CDR3 DNA: TGTGCCAGCAGCTTGGTTAGGGTGGGAGGGATACCCCTCCACTTT
V gene: TRBV11-2; clone size: -; J gene: TRBJ2-3; D gene: TRBD2; CDR3 protein: CASSFGPSAGGGTDTQYF; CDR3 DNA: TGTGCCAGCAGCTTCGGGCCATCTGCGGGGGGTGGCACAGATACGCAGTATTTT
V gene: TRBV7-6; clone size: -; J gene: TRBJ1-6; D gene: -; CDR3 protein: CASSSSHSTDSYNSPLHF; CDR3 DNA: TGTGCCAGCAGCTCGTCCCACTCAACAGACTCCTATAATTCACCCCTCCACTTT
V gene: TRBV30; clone size: -; J gene: TRBJ1-3; D gene: -; CDR3 protein: CAWNGPSGNTIYF; CDR3 DNA: TGTGCCTGGAATGGTCCATCTGGAAACACCATATATTTT
V gene: TRBV5-1; clone size: -; J gene: TRBJ2-5; D gene: -; CDR3 protein: CASSLGASSEETQYF; CDR3 DNA: TGCGCCAGCAGCTTGGGGGCTTCAAGCGAGGAGACCCAGTACTTC
V gene: TRBV5-5; clone size: -; J gene: TRBJ1-4; D gene: -; CDR3 protein: CASSSQQGFSEKLFF; CDR3 DNA: TGTGCCAGCAGCTCACAACAGGGATTCTCTGAAAAACTGTTTTTT
V gene: TRBV7-2; clone size: few; J gene: TRBJ2-4; D gene: -; CDR3 protein: CASSQTRGGNIQYF; CDR3 DNA: TGTGCCAGCAGCCAGACAAGGGGAGGAAACATTCAGTACTTC
V gene: TRBV9; clone size: -; J gene: TRBJ2-1; D gene: -; CDR3 protein: CASSEDSRRVYNEQFF; CDR3 DNA: TGTGCCAGCAGCGAGGACAGTAGAAGGGTCTACAATGAGCAGTTCTTC
V gene: TRBV4-1; clone size: -; J gene: TRBJ1-4; D gene: -; CDR3 protein: CASSRPAGATNEKLFF; CDR3 DNA: TGCGCCAGCAGCCGGCCTGCTGGGGCAACTAATGAAAAACTGTTTTTT
V gene: TRBV27; clone size: -; J gene: TRBJ1-6; D gene: -; CDR3 protein: CASSLTRDSPLHF; CDR3 DNA: TGTGCCAGCAGTTTAACCAGGGATTCACCCCTCCACTTT
V gene: TRBV6-1; clone size: -; J gene: TRBJ1-5; D gene: -; CDR3 protein: CASRSTGHSNQPQHF; CDR3 DNA: TGTGCCAGCAGGTCGACTGGACATAGCAATCAGCCCCAGCATTTT
V gene: TRBV6-6; clone size: -; J gene: TRBJ2-3; D gene: TRBD1; CDR3 protein: CASSSRTGLGPDTQYF; CDR3 DNA: TGTGCCAGCAGTTCTCGGACAGGGCTGGGCCCAGATACGCAGTATTTT
V gene: TRBV19; clone size: -; J gene: TRBJ1-4; D gene: TRBD1; CDR3 protein: CASSSGQGAANEKLFF; CDR3 DNA: TGTGCCAGTAGTAGCGGACAGGGGGCAGCTAATGAAAAACTGTTTTTT
V gene: TRBV7-7; clone size: -; J gene: TRBJ2-6; D gene: -; CDR3 protein: CASSSSGAAGANVLTF; CDR3 DNA: TGTGCCAGCAGCTCCTCGGGGGCTGCCGGGGCCAACGTCCTGACTTTC
V gene: TRBV6-1; clone size: -; J gene: TRBJ1-5; D gene: -; CDR3 protein: CASSEPGDSNQPQHF; CDR3 DNA: TGTGCCAGCAGTGAACCGGGAGATAGCAATCAGCCCCAGCATTTT
V gene: TRBV6-1; clone size: few; J gene: TRBJ1-3; D gene: -; CDR3 protein: CASTSTQDGGNTIYF; CDR3 DNA: TGTGCCAGCACTTCTACCCAGGACGGCGGAAACACCATATATTTT
V gene: TRBV7-3; clone size: -; J gene: TRBJ2-1; D gene: TRBD2; CDR3 protein: CASSAGTSVYNEQFF; CDR3 DNA: TGTGCCAGCAGCGCCGGGACTAGCGTTTACAATGAGCAGTTCTTC
V gene: TRBV6-1; clone size: -; J gene: TRBJ2-7; D gene: -; CDR3 protein: CASSEDGGPGEQYF; CDR3 DNA: TGTGCCAGCAGTGAAGATGGGGGGCCAGGCGAGCAGTACTTC
V gene: TRBV5-6; clone size: -; J gene: TRBJ2-1; D gene: TRBD2; CDR3 protein: CASSPEGTSGGEQFF; CDR3 DNA: TGTGCCAGCAGCCCTGAAGGGACTAGCGGGGGGGAGCAGTTCTTC
V gene: TRBV27; clone size: -; J gene: TRBJ1-2; D gene: -; CDR3 protein: CASSLAGNYGYTF; CDR3 DNA: TGTGCCAGCAGTTTGGCCGGGAACTATGGCTACACCTTC
V gene: TRBV6-1; clone size: -; J gene: TRBJ1-6; D gene: -; CDR3 protein: CASSSGTDNSPLHF; CDR3 DNA: TGTGCCAGCAGTTCCGGGACGGATAATTCACCCCTCCACTTT
V gene: TRBV5-1; clone size: -; J gene: TRBJ2-1; D gene: TRBD1; CDR3 protein: CASSLEYGDRARVVYNEQFF; CDR3 DNA: TGCGCCAGCAGCTTGGAGTACGGGGACAGGGCCAGGGTTGTATACAATGAGCAGTTCTTC
V gene: TRBV30; clone size: -; J gene: TRBJ2-2; D gene: -; CDR3 protein: CAWSGAGSLPGELFF; CDR3 DNA: TGTGCCTGGAGTGGGGCAGGGAGCCTCCCCGGGGAGCTGTTTTTT
V gene: TRBV5-4; clone size: -; J gene: TRBJ1-2; D gene: TRBD1; CDR3 protein: CASSAVQGVGGYTF; CDR3 DNA: TGTGCCAGCAGCGCAGTACAGGGGGTGGGAGGCTACACCTTC
V gene: TRBV10-2; clone size: -; J gene: TRBJ2-5; D gene: -; CDR3 protein: CATNHRGPQETQYF; CDR3 DNA: TGCGCCACCAACCACCGCGGGCCTCAAGAGACCCAGTACTTC
V gene: TRBV7-9; clone size: -; J gene: TRBJ2-2; D gene: TRBD2; CDR3 protein: CASRFERGVNTGELFF; CDR3 DNA: TGTGCCAGCAGATTTGAGCGGGGGGTGAACACCGGGGAGCTGTTTTTT
V gene: TRBV7-3; clone size: -; J gene: TRBJ2-3; D gene: -; CDR3 protein: CASSLSLWDTQYF; CDR3 DNA: TGTGCCAGCAGCTTATCGCTGTGGGATACGCAGTATTTT
V gene: TRBV4-2; clone size: -; J gene: TRBJ1-2; D gene: -; CDR3 protein: CASSQDRGVYGYTF; CDR3 DNA: TGTGCCAGCAGCCAAGATCGGGGGGTCTATGGCTACACCTTC
V gene: TRBV2; clone size: once; J gene: TRBJ2-2; D gene: -; CDR3 protein: CASSDMANLRELFF; CDR3 DNA: TGTGCCAGCAGTGATATGGCCAACCTAAGGGAGCTGTTTTTT
V gene: TRBV7-9; clone size: once; J gene: TRBJ1-2; D gene: TRBD1; CDR3 protein: CASSPITGGTYGYTF; CDR3 DNA: TGTGCCAGCAGTCCCATTACAGGGGGTACCTATGGCTACACCTTC
V gene: TRBV7-3; clone size: -; J gene: TRBJ1-2; D gene: TRBD1; CDR3 protein: CASSLLQGGSYTF; CDR3 DNA: TGTGCCAGCAGCTTACTACAGGGGGGAAGTTACACCTTC
V gene: TRBV6-1; clone size: few; J gene: TRBJ1-1; D gene: TRBD1; CDR3 protein: CASRGGGGREAFF; CDR3 DNA: TGTGCCAGCAGGGGGGGAGGGGGCAGAGAGGCTTTCTTT
V gene: TRBV15; clone size: once; J gene: TRBJ1-5; D gene: TRBD1; CDR3 protein: CATSGSRDRGLLDQPQHF; CDR3 DNA: TGTGCCACCAGCGGAAGCCGGGACAGGGGGCTTCTGGATCAGCCCCAGCATTTT
V gene: TRBV7-6; clone size: once; J gene: TRBJ2-2; D gene: -; CDR3 protein: CASSPLTGELFF; CDR3 DNA: TGTGCCAGCAGCCCCCTAACCGGGGAGCTGTTTTTT